The 8 T cell receptor beta chains below were found in one sample sequenced in a study of cytomegalovirus exposure and HLA in healthy donors. 60 Vbeta and 13 Jbeta primers were used in PCR. Measured with immunoSEQ multiplex PCR; TCRdb has only the in-frame clones, and not every one. The sample shows over 100,000 clones, around 82% of them seen only once. Source material: PBMCs. These TCRs come from a woman between 35 and 50 years old in good health and CMV-seronegative.

This chain connects TRBV19 to TRBJ2-7; possibly TRBD1 for D (5 bases). The V gene's germline CDR1 is LNHDA and CDR2 SQIVND (reference sequence). Trimming took off 5 bases at V and 2 bases at J, with 13 bases between the two ends. The CDR3 loop spans 14 amino acids. CDR3 residues: CASSLGPRPYEQYF. CDR3 nucleotide sequence: TGTGCCAGTAGTCTGGGGCCCCGACCCTACGAGCAGTACTTC.

The chain employs TRBV4-2 and TRBJ2-7; 7 bases match TRBD1. Trimming took 3 bases from V and 7 from J; bases not matched to a gene: 9. In germline, CDR1 is LGHNA, CDR2 YNFKEQ. There are 14 residues in the CDR3. The chain's CDR3 is CASSQIDRAGEQYF. The CDR3 DNA follows: TGTGCCAGCAGCCAGATCGACAGGGCCGGGGAGCAGTACTTC.

There are a few counts of this clone. The genes are TRBV5-1 and TRBJ2-1; 9 bases match TRBD1. The germline CDR1 and CDR2 sequences are SGHRS and YFSETQ. The CDR3 is made up of 21 amino acids. The J segment lost 4 bases and the V segment lost 4 bases, leaving 24 bases of the junction unmatched. CDR3 in DNA: TGCGCCAGCAGCATGATCCGGGACAGGGATATTCCCGGGACTATGTACAATGAGCAGTTCTTC. Amino acids: CASSMIRDRDIPGTMYNEQFF.

Notes on this clone: In the same sample, other DNA sequences code for this CDR3. This sequence joins TRBV5-5 and TRBJ2-1; weak D call: TRBD1 (5 bases). V lost 2 bases, J lost 7 bases, and 7 bases lay in between. From germline, CDR1 is SGHKS and CDR2 YYEKEE (reference sequence). The CDR3 loop spans 12 amino acids. This CDR3 is CASSLGVNEQFF. The CDR3 DNA reads as TGTGCCAGCAGCTTAGGGGTTAATGAGCAGTTCTTC.

This rearrangement joins TRBV6-5 to TRBJ2-1, with 10 nucleotides matching TRBD1. V lost 5 bases, J lost 3 bases, and 4 bases stayed unmatched. The CDR3 length is 15 residues. CDR1 and CDR2 (germline): MNHEY, SVGAGI. The CDR3: CASSTDRGRYNEQFF. As DNA, the CDR3 is TGTGCCAGCAGTACCGACAGGGGGCGCTACAATGAGCAGTTCTTC.

The genes are TRBV27 and TRBJ2-7; TRBD2 is a possible D gene (7 bases). Trimming took 8 bases from V and 4 from J, leaving 18 bases between them. The CDR3 has 14 residues. Germline V gene sequence: CDR1 MNHEY, CDR2 SMNVEV (reference sequence). CDR3 DNA: TGTGCCAGCTCCCCGGAAGCGGGGACATACGAGCAGTACTTC. It is translated as CASSPEAGTYEQYF.

This rearrangement joins TRBV5-1 to TRBJ2-7; D gene unclear. CDR1 SGHRS and CDR2 YFSETQ come from the germline V gene. The CDR3 loop spans 14 amino acids. Trimming removed 2 bases at V and 0 bases at J, with 9 bases between. CDR3 nucleotide sequence: TGCGCCAGCAGCTTAGTACACAGCTCCTACGAGCAGTACTTC. Amino acids: CASSLVHSSYEQYF.

The V and J genes are TRBV29-1 and TRBJ2-5; D may be TRBD1 (6 bases). The end of the DNA fits TRBJ2-7 better, so the J call may be wrong. Germline V gene data show CDR1 as SQVTM and CDR2 as ANQGSEA. The CDR3 contains 14 residues. The CDR3 reads CSVEKAGAPYEQYF. CDR3 sequence (DNA): TGCAGCGTTGAAAAGGCAGGGGCCCCCTACGAGCAGTACTTC.